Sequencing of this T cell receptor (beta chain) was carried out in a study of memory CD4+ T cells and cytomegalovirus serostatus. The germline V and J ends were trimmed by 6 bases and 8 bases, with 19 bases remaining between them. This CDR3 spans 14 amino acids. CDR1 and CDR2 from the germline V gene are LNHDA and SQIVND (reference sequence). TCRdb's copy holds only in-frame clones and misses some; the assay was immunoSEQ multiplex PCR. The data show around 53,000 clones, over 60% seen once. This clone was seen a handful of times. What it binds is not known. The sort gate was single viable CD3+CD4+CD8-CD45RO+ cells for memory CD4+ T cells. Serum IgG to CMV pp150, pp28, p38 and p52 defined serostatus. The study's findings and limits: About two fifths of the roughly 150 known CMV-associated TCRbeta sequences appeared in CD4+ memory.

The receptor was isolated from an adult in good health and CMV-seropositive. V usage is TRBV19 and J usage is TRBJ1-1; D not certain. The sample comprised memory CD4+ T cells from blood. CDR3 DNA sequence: TGTGCCAGTAGGTATAGCCTCGAGGCTAGGGAAGCTTTCTTT. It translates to CASRYSLEAREAFF. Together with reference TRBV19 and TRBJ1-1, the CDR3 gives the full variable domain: DGGITQSPKYLFRKEGQNVTLSCEQNLNHDAMYWYRQDPGQGLRLIYYSQIVNDFQKGDIAEGYSVSREKKESFPLTVTSAQKNPTAFYLCASRYSLEAREAFFGQGTRLTVV.